Reported below is one TCR beta chain. Random hexamers were used to reverse transcribe about 0.5 to 1 ug of RNA. TCRdb fed the immunoSEQ multiplex PCR reads into MiXCR, producing one record per CDR3 protein. The repertoire holds more than 75,000 distinct CDR3 sequences, with 94% as singletons. There are 14 residues in the CDR3. The germline CDR1 and CDR2 sequences are SQVTM and ANQGSEA. V shed 3 bases and J 5 bases; nucleotides not matched to a gene: 7. This sample was taken from a study of CD8 T cells in Susac syndrome. The genes are TRBV29-1 and TRBJ2-1, with 7 nucleotides matching TRBD1. The sequenced sample consisted of CD8+ T cells from PBMCs. The TCR originated in a human donor in good health. Written as DNA, the CDR3 is TGCAGCGTTGATGGGACAGCAGACAACAATGAGCAGTTCTTC. Translation gives CSVDGTADNNEQFF.